Below, 13 T cell receptor beta chains from the same sample are listed, as sequenced in a study of shared clonotypes between healthy human individuals. Libraries were prepared by immunoSEQ multiplex PCR; TCRdb keeps only in-frame clonotypes and omits some of them. The data show more than 1 million clones, with roughly 74% seen just once and around 0.47% held by the top ten. The source material was memory CD4+ T cells from PBMCs. As to subset: CD45RA-negative fraction. The receptors originated from a man aged 18 to 29 in good health. Some clones in this sample may be carry-over from other donors' samples.

The CDR3 DNA sequence: TGCGCCAGCAGCCAAGAGGGGATTGCTGGAAACACCATATATTTT. Its protein product is CASSQEGIAGNTIYF. The chain carries TRBV4-3 and TRBJ1-3; D gene uncertain. Trimming removed 0 bases from V and 2 bases from J, with 8 bases in between. In germline, CDR1 is LGHNA, CDR2 YSLEER. This CDR3 is 15 amino acids long.

The rearrangement joins TRBV11-3 to TRBJ2-7, with 8 bases aligning to TRBD2. The end of the DNA fits TRBJ2-5 better, so the J call may be wrong. Germline CDR1 is SGHNT and CDR2 is YENEEA. The CDR3 length is 17 residues. Written as DNA, the CDR3 is TGTGCCAGCAGCTCTAGCGGCACGGGAGGGCTGGAAGAGACCCAGTACTTC. It is translated as CASSSSGTGGLEETQYF.

The CDR3: CASSRDSFYNEQFF. The CDR3 DNA sequence: TGTGCCAGTAGCCGAGACAGTTTTTACAATGAGCAGTTCTTC. The chain employs TRBV19 and TRBJ2-1; TRBD1 is a possible D gene (5 bases). Germline V gene data show CDR1 as LNHDA and CDR2 as SQIVND (reference sequence). V dropped 6 bases and J dropped 4 bases, with 13 bases sitting between them. The CDR3 consists of 14 residues.

Concerning this clone: The sample has other DNA sequences that encode this CDR3 too. The chain couples TRBV18 to TRBJ2-5; D is undetermined. Trimming shortened V by 1 base and J by 4 bases, and 1 base separated the two germline ends. Germline V gives CDR1 KGHSH, CDR2 LQKENI. The CDR3 consists of 11 residues. CDR3 bases: TGTGCCAGCTCACCACGAGAGACCCAGTACTTC. This sequence encodes CASSPRETQYF.

The chain links TRBV30 to TRBJ1-5; 7 bases fit TRBD1. The CDR3 length is 14 residues. J gave up 2 bases and V 4 bases, and 5 bases lay outside the gene matches. CDR1 is GTSNPN and CDR2 is SVGIG in the germline V gene (reference sequence). CDR3 DNA: TGTGCCTGGACCAGGGGGGGGCGCAATCAGCCCCAGCATTTT. Translation: CAWTRGGRNQPQHF.

The chain joins TRBV5-1 to TRBJ2-7; D may correspond to TRBD1 or TRBD2 (5 bases each). With 5 bases removed from V and 3 bases from J, the gap between germline ends came to 15 bases. There are 14 residues in the CDR3. Germline values: CDR1 SGHRS, CDR2 YFSETQ. CDR3 loop: CASSPGTGIYEQYF. CDR3 coding DNA: TGCGCCAGCAGTCCTGGGACGGGGATCTACGAGCAGTACTTC.

The V gene is TRBV5-6, the J gene TRBJ1-3; D is unresolved. Per germline, CDR1 SGHDT and CDR2 YYEEEE. The CDR3 consists of 15 residues. Deletions cut 0 bases from V and 2 bases from J, with 9 bases between. CDR3: CASSLGRSTGNTIYF. CDR3 coding DNA: TGTGCCAGCAGCTTGGGGCGGTCAACTGGAAACACCATATATTTT.

The J gene is TRBJ1-1, the V gene TRBV5-1; no clear D. Germline CDR1 SGHRS, CDR2 YFSETQ. Trimming removed 4 bases at V and 1 base at J, with 5 bases between. CDR3 length: 12 residues. CDR3 nucleotides: TGCGCCAGCAGCGGTAAGAACACTGAAGCTTTCTTT. The encoded protein is CASSGKNTEAFF.

This chain uses TRBV6-5 with TRBJ1-3; D unclear. The CDR3 covers 15 residues. Trimming pared 4 bases from V and 2 bases from J, leaving 12 bases between. Germline V lookup: CDR1 MNHEY, CDR2 SVGAGI. CDR3 sequence: CASSSGFLAGNTIYF. In DNA, the CDR3 is TGTGCCAGCAGTTCTGGATTCCTCGCTGGAAACACCATATATTTT.

V gene TRBV28 combines with J gene TRBJ1-3, with TRBD1 matching over 8 bases. Germline CDR1 and CDR2: MDHEN and SYDVKM. This CDR3 is 15 amino acids long. With 6 bases clipped from V and 3 bases from J, the junction kept 7 bases outside the gene matches. The CDR3 DNA reads as TGTGCCAGCAGGAGACAGGGGCGGGTTGGAAACACCATATATTTT. Its translation: CASRRQGRVGNTIYF.

The V call is TRBV28, the J call TRBJ2-5; D is perhaps TRBD1 (6 bases). The CDR3 consists of 16 residues. V was clipped by 4 bases and J by 5 bases, with 20 bases between them. Germline CDR1 and CDR2: MDHEN and SYDVKM. CDR3 loop: CASSWLGQPRQETQYF. The CDR3 DNA reads TGTGCCAGCAGTTGGTTGGGACAACCTCGCCAGGAGACCCAGTACTTC.

The chain carries TRBV7-9 and TRBJ1-3, with D hard to call. There are 15 residues in the CDR3. V lost 1 base and J 0 bases, leaving 7 bases between the germline ends. Germline V gives CDR1 SEHNR, CDR2 FQNEAQ (reference sequence). CDR3 nucleotide sequence: TGTGCCAGCAGCTTAGGCGAGAACTCTGGAAACACCATATATTTT. This encodes CASSLGENSGNTIYF.

This clone has a single count. V and J are TRBV18 and TRBJ2-1; D may be TRBD2 (6 bases). The CDR3 is 16 amino acids. V dropped 6 bases and J dropped 5 bases, with 20 bases sitting between them. The germline V gene has CDR1 KGHSH and CDR2 LQKENI. CDR3 residues: CASSDLLAIWNNEQFF. In DNA form, the CDR3 reads TGTGCCAGCTCGGACCTCCTAGCGATATGGAACAATGAGCAGTTCTTC.